The 10 T cell receptor beta chains presented below share a single source sample, sequenced in a study of cytomegalovirus exposure and HLA in healthy donors. Sequencing was performed with immunoSEQ multiplex PCR; in TCRdb, only in-frame clones are kept and a portion is missing. The sample holds some 170,000 clones, about nine tenths seen once. The sequencing sample was made of PBMCs. Source of these receptors: a young man in good health and CMV-seropositive.

This clone was detected a few times. The V gene is TRBV6-5, the J gene TRBJ2-7, with TRBD1 identical over 9 bases. Losses at the gene ends were 2 bases for V and 0 bases for J; bases not matched to a gene: 2. The CDR3 totals 15 residues. Germline CDR1 reads MNHEY; CDR2 reads SVGAGI. The CDR3 sequence is CASSYKTGGSYEQYF. DNA of the CDR3: TGTGCCAGCAGTTACAAGACAGGGGGCTCCTACGAGCAGTACTTC.

This chain uses TRBV7-8 with TRBJ2-3; D not certain. The CDR3 loop spans 16 amino acids. Germline values: CDR1 SGHVS, CDR2 FQNEAQ. Between the trimmed V and J ends, which lost 2 bases and 1 base, there was a span of 13 bases. The CDR3 protein is CASSLQLRSGTDTQYF. The CDR3 region has the DNA TGTGCCAGCAGCTTACAACTCCGTTCGGGCACAGATACGCAGTATTTT.

The chain recombines TRBV2 with TRBJ1-4, with a tentative D call TRBD1 (5 bases). Germline CDR1 SNHLY, CDR2 FYNNEI. The CDR3 loop spans 12 amino acids. Trimming took off 6 bases at V and 10 bases at J, with 12 bases between the two ends. The chain's CDR3 is CASRETAGKLFF. The CDR3, as DNA: TGTGCCAGCAGAGAGACAGCGGGAAAACTGTTTTTT.

The rearrangement links TRBV7-8 to TRBJ2-1; 7 bases line up with TRBD1. The CDR3 extends over 16 amino acids. The V gene end was trimmed by 6 bases and the J gene end by 0 bases; junction bases not matched to a gene: 8. Germline CDR1 reads SGHVS; CDR2 reads FQNEAQ. CDR3 residues: CASSRTGMSSYNEQFF. CDR3 in DNA: TGTGCCAGCAGTAGGACAGGAATGAGCTCCTACAATGAGCAGTTCTTC.

The chain links TRBV28 to TRBJ2-5; D possibly corresponds to TRBD1 (6 bases). V was cut by 5 bases and J by 2 bases, with 15 bases left in between. The CDR3 spans 15 residues. The germline gives CDR1 MDHEN, CDR2 SYDVKM. The CDR3 coding sequence is TGTGCCAGCAGTCTACCCGGGACAAATCAAGAGACCCAGTACTTC. Translating gives CASSLPGTNQETQYF.

The genes are TRBV28 and TRBJ2-5; a weak D match, TRBD2 (6 bases). The CDR3 contains 15 residues. CDR1 is MDHEN, CDR2 SYDVKM, per germline. V was cut by 7 bases and J by 5 bases, with 20 bases left in between. CDR3 amino acids: CASIGGTHLWETQYF. The CDR3 nucleotides read TGTGCCAGCATAGGCGGGACGCATCTTTGGGAGACCCAGTACTTC.

The rearrangement uses TRBV30 and TRBJ2-3; 11 bases line up with TRBD2. After removal of 5 bases from V and 4 bases from J, the junction contained 8 bases not matched to a gene. The CDR3 spans 15 residues. Germline-derived CDR1 and CDR2 are GTSNPN and SVGIG (reference sequence). This chain's CDR3 is CAWDEGLADSDTQYF. In DNA, the CDR3 is TGTGCCTGGGATGAGGGACTAGCGGACTCAGATACGCAGTATTTT.

This chain links TRBV14 with TRBJ2-3, with 9 positions matching TRBD2. The V segment lost 4 bases and the J segment 3 bases; nucleotides outside the gene matches: 5. Germline V gene data show CDR1 as SGHDN and CDR2 as FVKESK. CDR3 size: 15 residues. CDR3 amino acids: CASSPLAGETDTQYF. CDR3 nucleotide sequence: TGTGCCAGCAGCCCATTAGCGGGAGAGACAGATACGCAGTATTTT. The full variable domain, completed using reference TRBV14 and TRBJ2-3, is EAGVTQFPSHSVIEKGQTVTLRCDPISGHDNLYWYRRVMGKEIKFLLHFVKESKQDESGMPNNRFLAERTGGTYSTLKVQPAELEDSGVYFCASSPLAGETDTQYFGPGTRLTVL.

CDR3 in DNA: TGTGCCAGCAGTCAGACAGGGGGCTCTGGAAACACCATATATTTT. Translation gives CASSQTGGSGNTIYF. This sequence joins TRBV6-5 and TRBJ1-3, with 9 bases that match TRBD1. CDR1 is MNHEY and CDR2 is SVGAGI in the germline V gene. After removal of 5 bases from V and 0 bases from J, the junction contained 2 bases not matched to a gene. CDR3 size: 15 residues.

The chain joins TRBV29-1 to TRBJ2-1; D gene unclear. CDR1 is SQVTM, CDR2 ANQGSEA, per germline. The ends were cut back, 4 bases at V and 4 bases at J, with 5 bases in the middle. The CDR3 runs 11 residues. The CDR3 region is CSVAGYNEQFF. CDR3 sequence (DNA): TGCAGCGTTGCCGGTTACAATGAGCAGTTCTTC.